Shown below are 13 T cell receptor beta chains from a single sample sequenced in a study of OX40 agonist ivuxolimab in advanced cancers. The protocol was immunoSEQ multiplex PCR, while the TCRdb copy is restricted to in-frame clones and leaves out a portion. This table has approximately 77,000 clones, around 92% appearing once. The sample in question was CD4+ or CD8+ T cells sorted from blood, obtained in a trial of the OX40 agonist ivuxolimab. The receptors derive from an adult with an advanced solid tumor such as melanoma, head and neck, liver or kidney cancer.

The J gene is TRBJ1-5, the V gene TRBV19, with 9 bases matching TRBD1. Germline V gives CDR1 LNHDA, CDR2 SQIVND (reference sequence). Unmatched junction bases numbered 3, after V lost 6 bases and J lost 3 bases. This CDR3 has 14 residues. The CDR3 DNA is TGTGCCAGTAGCCGACAGGGGGACAATCAGCCCCAGCATTTT. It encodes CASSRQGDNQPQHF. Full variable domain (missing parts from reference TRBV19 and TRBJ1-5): DGGITQSPKYLFRKEGQNVTLSCEQNLNHDAMYWYRQDPGQGLRLIYYSQIVNDFQKGDIAEGYSVSREKKESFPLTVTSAQKNPTAFYLCASSRQGDNQPQHFGDGTRLSIL.

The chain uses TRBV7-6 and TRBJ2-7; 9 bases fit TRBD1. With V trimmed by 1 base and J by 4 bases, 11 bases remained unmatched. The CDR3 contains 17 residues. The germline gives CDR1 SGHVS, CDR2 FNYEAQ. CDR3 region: CASSLGKSGQGRYEQYF. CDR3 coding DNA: TGTGCCAGCAGCTTAGGAAAGTCGGGACAGGGACGGTACGAGCAGTACTTC.

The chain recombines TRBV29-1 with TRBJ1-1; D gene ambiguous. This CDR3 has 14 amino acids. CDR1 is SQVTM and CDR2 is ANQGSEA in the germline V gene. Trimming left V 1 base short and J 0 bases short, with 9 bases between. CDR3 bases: TGCAGCGTTGAAGGTCCCAGTTTGAACACTGAAGCTTTCTTT. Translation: CSVEGPSLNTEAFF.

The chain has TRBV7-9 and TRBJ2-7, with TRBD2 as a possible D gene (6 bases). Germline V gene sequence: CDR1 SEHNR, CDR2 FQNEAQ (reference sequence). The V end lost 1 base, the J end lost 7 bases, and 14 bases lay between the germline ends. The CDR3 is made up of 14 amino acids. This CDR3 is CASSLGGGASEQYF. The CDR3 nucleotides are TGTGCCAGCAGCTTAGGGGGCGGGGCCTCTGAGCAGTACTTC. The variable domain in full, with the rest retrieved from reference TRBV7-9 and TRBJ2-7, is DTGVSQNPRHKITKRGQNVTFRCDPISEHNRLYWYRQTLGQGPEFLTYFQNEAQLEKSRLLSDRFSAERPKGSFSTLEIQRTEQGDSAMYLCASSLGGGASEQYFGPGTRLTVT.

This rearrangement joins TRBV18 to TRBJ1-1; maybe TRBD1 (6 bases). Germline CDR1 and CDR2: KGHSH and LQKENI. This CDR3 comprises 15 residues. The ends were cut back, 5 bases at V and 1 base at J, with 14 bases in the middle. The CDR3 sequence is CASSNVGGRNTEAFF. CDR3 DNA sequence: TGTGCCAGCTCAAACGTCGGGGGCAGGAACACTGAAGCTTTCTTT.

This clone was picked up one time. In nucleotides, the CDR3 is TGTGCCAGCAGTTTTCCGGGACAGGAGACCCAGTACTTC. This translates into CASSFPGQETQYF. The rearrangement uses TRBV7-9 and TRBJ2-5; TRBD1 matches at 7 bases. The germline V gene has CDR1 SEHNR and CDR2 FQNEAQ (reference sequence). CDR3 length: 13 amino acids. Trimming took 6 bases from V and 5 from J; bases not matched to a gene: 6.

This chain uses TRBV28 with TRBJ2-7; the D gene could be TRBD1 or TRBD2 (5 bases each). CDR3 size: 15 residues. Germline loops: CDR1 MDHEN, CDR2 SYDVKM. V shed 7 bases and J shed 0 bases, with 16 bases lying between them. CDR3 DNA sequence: TGTGCCAGCACGGGACCCAACTTCTACTCCTACGAGCAGTACTTC. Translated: CASTGPNFYSYEQYF.

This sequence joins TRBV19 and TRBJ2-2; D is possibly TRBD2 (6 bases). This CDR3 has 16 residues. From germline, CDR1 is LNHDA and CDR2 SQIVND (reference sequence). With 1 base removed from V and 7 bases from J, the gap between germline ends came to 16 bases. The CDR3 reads CASSIAPDLRDGELFF. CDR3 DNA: TGTGCCAGTAGTATAGCCCCGGACTTGCGGGACGGGGAGCTGTTTTTT.

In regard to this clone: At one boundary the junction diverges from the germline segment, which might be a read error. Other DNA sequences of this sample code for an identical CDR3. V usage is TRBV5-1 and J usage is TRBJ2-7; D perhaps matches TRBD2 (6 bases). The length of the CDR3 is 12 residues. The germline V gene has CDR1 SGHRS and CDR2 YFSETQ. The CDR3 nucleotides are TGCGCCAGCAGCTTGTTTTGGGGGGAGCAGTACTTT. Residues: CASSLFWGEQYF.

The CDR3 DNA reads as TGTGCCAGCAGCCCTACAGGCGGCACAGATACGCAGTATTTT. Residues: CASSPTGGTDTQYF. The gene calls are TRBV7-2 and TRBJ2-3, with D perhaps TRBD1 (5 bases). V dropped 5 bases and J dropped 1 base, with 10 bases sitting between them. CDR1 is SGHTA, CDR2 FQGNSA, per germline. The CDR3 has 14 amino acids.

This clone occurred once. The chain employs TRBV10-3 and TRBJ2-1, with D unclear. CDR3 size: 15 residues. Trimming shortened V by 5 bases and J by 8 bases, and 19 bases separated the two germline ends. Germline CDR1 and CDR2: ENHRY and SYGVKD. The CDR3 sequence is CAISQESLLGDEQFF. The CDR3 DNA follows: TGTGCCATCAGTCAAGAATCGCTCCTTGGGGATGAGCAGTTCTTC.

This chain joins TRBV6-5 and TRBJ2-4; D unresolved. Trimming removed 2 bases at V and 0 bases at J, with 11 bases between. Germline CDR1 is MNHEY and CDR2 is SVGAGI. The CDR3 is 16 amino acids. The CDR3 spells CASSYMAVGAKNIQYF. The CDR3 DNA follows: TGTGCCAGCAGTTACATGGCAGTTGGAGCCAAAAACATTCAGTACTTC.

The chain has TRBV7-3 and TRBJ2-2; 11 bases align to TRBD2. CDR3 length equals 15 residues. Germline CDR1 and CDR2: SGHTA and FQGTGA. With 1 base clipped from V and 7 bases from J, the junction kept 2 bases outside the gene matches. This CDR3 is CASSLSLAGGGELFF. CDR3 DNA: TGTGCCAGCAGCTTAAGTCTAGCGGGAGGCGGGGAGCTGTTTTTT. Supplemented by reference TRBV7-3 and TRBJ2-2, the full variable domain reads GAGVSQTPSNKVTEKGKYVELRCDPISGHTALYWYRQSLGQGPEFLIYFQGTGAADDSGLPNDRFFAVRPEGSVSTLKIQRTERGDSAVYLCASSLSLAGGGELFFGEGSRLTVL.